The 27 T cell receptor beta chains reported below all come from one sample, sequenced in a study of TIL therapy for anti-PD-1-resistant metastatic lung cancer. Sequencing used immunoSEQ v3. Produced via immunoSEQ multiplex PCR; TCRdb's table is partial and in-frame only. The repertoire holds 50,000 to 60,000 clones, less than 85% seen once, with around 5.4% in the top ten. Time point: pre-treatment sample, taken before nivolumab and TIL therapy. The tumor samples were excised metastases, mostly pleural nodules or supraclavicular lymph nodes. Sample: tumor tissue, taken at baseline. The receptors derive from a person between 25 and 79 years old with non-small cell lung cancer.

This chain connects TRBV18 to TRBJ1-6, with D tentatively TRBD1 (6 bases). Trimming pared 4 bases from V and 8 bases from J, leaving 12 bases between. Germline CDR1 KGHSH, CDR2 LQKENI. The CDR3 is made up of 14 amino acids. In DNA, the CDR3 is TGTGCCAGCTCACGACTGGACAGACATTCACCCCTCCACTTT. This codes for CASSRLDRHSPLHF.

CDR3 region: CASTLAGSQETQYF. CDR3 in DNA: TGTGCCAGCACCCTTGCGGGGTCCCAAGAGACCCAGTACTTC. J is TRBJ2-5 and V is TRBV5-4; D perhaps matches TRBD2 (6 bases). CDR3 length: 14 amino acids. CDR1 is SGHNT and CDR2 is YYREEE in the germline V gene (reference sequence). V was cut by 6 bases and J by 1 base, with 13 bases left in between.

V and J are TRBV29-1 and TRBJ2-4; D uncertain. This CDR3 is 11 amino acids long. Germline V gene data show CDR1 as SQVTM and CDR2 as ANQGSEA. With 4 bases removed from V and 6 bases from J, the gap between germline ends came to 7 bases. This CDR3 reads CSVGQGNIQYF. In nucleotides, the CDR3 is TGCAGCGTTGGGCAAGGAAACATTCAGTACTTC. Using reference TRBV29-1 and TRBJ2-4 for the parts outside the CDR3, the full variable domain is SAVISQKPSRDICQRGTSLTIQCQVDSQVTMMFWYRQQPGQSLTLIATANQGSEATYESGFVIDKFPISRPNLTFSTLTVSNMSPEDSSIYLCSVGQGNIQYFGAGTRLSVL.

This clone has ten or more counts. This CDR3 is CASSEPGNAFF. CDR3 coding DNA: TGTGCCAGCAGTGAGCCAGGGAACGCTTTCTTT. The chain has TRBV2 and TRBJ1-1; D perhaps matches TRBD1 (5 bases). V was cut by 3 bases and J by 11 bases, with 10 bases left in between. Germline CDR1 reads SNHLY; CDR2 reads FYNNEI. The CDR3 runs 11 residues.

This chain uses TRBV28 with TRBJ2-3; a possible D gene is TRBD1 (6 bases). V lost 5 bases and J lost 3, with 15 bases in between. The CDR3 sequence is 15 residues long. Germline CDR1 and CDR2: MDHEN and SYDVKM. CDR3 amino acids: CASSARWGHTDTQYF. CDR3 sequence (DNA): TGTGCCAGCAGTGCCCGGTGGGGGCATACAGATACGCAGTATTTT.

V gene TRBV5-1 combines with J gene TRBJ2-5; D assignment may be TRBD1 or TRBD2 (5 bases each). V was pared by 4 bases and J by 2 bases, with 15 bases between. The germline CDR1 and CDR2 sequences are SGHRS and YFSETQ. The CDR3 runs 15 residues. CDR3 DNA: TGCGCCAGCAGCCCGGGACCCCAACCTCAAGAGACCCAGTACTTC. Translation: CASSPGPQPQETQYF.

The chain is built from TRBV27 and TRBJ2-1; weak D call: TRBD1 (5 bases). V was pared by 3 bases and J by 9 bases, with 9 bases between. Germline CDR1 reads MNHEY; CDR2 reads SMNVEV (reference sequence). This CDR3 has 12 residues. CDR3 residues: CASSFSDSEQFF. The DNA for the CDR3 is TGTGCCAGCAGTTTTAGTGACAGTGAGCAGTTCTTC.

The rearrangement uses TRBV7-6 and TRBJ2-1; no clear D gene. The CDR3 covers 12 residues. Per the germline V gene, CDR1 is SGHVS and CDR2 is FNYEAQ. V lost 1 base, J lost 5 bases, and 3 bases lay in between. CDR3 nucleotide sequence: TGTGCCAGCAGCTTAGTAGACAATGAGCAGTTCTTC. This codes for CASSLVDNEQFF.

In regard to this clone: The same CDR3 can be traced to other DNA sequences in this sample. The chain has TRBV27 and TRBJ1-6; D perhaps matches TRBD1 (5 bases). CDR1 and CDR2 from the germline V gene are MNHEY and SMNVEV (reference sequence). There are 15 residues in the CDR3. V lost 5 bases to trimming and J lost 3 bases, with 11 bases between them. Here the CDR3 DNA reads TGTGCCAGCAGTACCCCGGGGGGCTATAATTCACCCCTCCACTTT. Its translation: CASSTPGGYNSPLHF.

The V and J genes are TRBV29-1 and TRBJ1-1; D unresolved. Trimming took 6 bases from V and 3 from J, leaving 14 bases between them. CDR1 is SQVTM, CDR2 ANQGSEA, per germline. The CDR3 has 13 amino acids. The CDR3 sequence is CSVGRRRDTEAFF. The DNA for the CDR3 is TGCAGCGTGGGCCGAAGACGGGACACTGAAGCTTTCTTT.

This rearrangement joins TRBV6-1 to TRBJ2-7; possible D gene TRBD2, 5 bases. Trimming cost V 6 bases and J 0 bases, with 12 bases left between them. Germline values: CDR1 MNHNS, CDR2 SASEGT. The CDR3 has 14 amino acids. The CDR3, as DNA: TGTGCCAGCAGCAGGACCGACTACTCCTACGAGCAGTACTTC. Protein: CASSRTDYSYEQYF.

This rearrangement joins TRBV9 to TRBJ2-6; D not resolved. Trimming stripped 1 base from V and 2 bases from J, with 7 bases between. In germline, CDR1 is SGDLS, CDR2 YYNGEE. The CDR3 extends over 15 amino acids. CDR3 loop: CASSVRSAGANVLTF. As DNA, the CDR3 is TGTGCCAGCAGCGTAAGATCCGCTGGGGCCAACGTCCTGACTTTC.

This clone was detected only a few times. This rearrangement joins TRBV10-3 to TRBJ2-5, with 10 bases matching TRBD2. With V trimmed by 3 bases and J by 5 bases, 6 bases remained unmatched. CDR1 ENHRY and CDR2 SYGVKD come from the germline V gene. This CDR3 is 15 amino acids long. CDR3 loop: CAISDPSGGGETQYF. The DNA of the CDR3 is TGTGCCATCAGTGACCCTAGCGGGGGAGGGGAGACCCAGTACTTC.

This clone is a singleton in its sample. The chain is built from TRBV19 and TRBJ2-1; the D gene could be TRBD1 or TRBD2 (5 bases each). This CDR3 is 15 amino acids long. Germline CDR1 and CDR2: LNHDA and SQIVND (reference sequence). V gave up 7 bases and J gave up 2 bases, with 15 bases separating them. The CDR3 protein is CASKTRDPAYNEQFF. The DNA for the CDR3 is TGTGCCAGTAAAACCCGGGACCCCGCCTACAATGAGCAGTTCTTC.

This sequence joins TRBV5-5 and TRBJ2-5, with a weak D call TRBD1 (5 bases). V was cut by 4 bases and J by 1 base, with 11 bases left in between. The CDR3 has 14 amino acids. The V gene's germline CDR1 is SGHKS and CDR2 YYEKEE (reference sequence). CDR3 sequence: CASSLRTLQETQYF. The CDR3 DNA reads TGTGCCAGCAGCCTACGGACACTCCAAGAGACCCAGTACTTC.

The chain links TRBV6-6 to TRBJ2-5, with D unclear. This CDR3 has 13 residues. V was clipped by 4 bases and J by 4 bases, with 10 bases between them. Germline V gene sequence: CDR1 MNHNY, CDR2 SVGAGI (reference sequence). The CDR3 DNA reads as TGTGCCAGCAGTTTTAAGCGTCGAGAGACCCAGTACTTC. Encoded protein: CASSFKRRETQYF.

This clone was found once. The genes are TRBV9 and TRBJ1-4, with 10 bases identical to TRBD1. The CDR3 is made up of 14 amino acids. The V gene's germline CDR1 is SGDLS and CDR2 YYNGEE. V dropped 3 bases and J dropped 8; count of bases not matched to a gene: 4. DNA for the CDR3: TGTGCCAGCAGCGCCGGGACAGGGGCGGAAAAACTGTTTTTT. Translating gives CASSAGTGAEKLFF.

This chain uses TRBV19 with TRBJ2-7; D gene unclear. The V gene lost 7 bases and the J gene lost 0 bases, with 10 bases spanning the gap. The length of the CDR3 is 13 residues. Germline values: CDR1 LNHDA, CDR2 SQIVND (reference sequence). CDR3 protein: CASIGRNSYEQYF. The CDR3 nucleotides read TGTGCCAGTATAGGGCGAAACTCCTACGAGCAGTACTTC.

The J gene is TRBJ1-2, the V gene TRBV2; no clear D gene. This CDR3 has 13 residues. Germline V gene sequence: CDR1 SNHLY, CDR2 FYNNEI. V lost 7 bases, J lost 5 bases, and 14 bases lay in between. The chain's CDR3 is CASTLGRQYGYTF. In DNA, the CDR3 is TGTGCCAGCACCTTGGGGAGGCAGTATGGCTACACCTTC.

CDR3 bases: TGTGCCAGCAGCTTAGCGACAGGGCTTGGCGGAACAGATACGCAGTATTTT. This gives the protein CASSLATGLGGTDTQYF. The chain couples TRBV7-8 to TRBJ2-3; the match to TRBD1 covers 7 bases. The junction had 9 bases not matched to a gene; V was cut back by 0 bases and J by 3 bases. CDR1 and CDR2 from the germline V gene are SGHVS and FQNEAQ. The CDR3 loop spans 17 amino acids. Complete variable domain (other parts from reference TRBV7-8 and TRBJ2-3): GAGVSQSPRYKVAKRGQDVALRCDPISGHVSLFWYQQALGQGPEFLTYFQNEAQLDKSGLPSDRFFAERPEGSVSTLKIQRTQQEDSAVYLCASSLATGLGGTDTQYFGPGTRLTVL.

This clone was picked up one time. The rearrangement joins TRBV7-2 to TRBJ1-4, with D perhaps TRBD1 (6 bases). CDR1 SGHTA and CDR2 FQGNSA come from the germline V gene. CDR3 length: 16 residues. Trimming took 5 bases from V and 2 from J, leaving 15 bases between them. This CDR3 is CASSPVPTGTNEKLFF. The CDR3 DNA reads TGTGCCAGCAGCCCGGTGCCTACAGGGACTAATGAAAAACTGTTTTTT.

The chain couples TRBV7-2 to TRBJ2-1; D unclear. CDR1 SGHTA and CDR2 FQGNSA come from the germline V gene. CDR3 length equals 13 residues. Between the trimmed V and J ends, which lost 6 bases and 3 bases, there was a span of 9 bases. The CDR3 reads CASRRPDYNEQFF. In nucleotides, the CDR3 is TGTGCCAGCAGGCGCCCCGACTACAATGAGCAGTTCTTC.

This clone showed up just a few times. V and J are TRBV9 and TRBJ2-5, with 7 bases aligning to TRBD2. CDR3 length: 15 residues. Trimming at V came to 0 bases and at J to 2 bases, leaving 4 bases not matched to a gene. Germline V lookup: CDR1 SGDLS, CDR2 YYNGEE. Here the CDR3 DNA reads TGTGCCAGCAGCGTAGCGGCTAGCGGACAAGAGACCCAGTACTTC. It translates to CASSVAASGQETQYF.

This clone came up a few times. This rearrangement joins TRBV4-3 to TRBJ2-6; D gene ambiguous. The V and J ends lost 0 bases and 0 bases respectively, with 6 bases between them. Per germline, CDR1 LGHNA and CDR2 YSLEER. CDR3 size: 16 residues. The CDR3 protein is CASSQDFGSGANVLTF. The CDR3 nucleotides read TGCGCCAGCAGCCAAGACTTCGGCTCTGGGGCCAACGTCCTGACTTTC.

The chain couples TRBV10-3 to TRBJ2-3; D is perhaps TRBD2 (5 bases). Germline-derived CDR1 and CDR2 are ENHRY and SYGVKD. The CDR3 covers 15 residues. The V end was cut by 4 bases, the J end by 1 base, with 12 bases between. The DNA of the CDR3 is TGTGCCATCAGTGCCTCTCCCGGGGGCACAGATACGCAGTATTTT. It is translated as CAISASPGGTDTQYF.

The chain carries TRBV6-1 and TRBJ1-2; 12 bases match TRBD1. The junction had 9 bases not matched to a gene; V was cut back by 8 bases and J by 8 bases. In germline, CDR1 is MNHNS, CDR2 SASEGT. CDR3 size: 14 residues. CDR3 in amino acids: CASVTGTGGRGYTF. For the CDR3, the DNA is TGTGCCAGCGTAACCGGGACAGGGGGCAGAGGCTACACCTTC.

The CDR3 coding sequence is TGTGCCAGCAGTTTTCTGCATCAGGGGGCTGCCAAAAACATTCAGTACTTC. The encoded protein is CASSFLHQGAAKNIQYF. V usage is TRBV27 and J usage is TRBJ2-4; 8 bases map to TRBD1. Germline CDR1 MNHEY, CDR2 SMNVEV (reference sequence). The CDR3 spans 17 residues. J was trimmed by 1 base and V by 3 bases; bases with no gene match: 8.